This entry is about one TCR beta chain. The antigen remains unidentified. The sample originates from a study of CXCR3-negative and CXCR3-positive naive CD8 T cells. Study-level findings and limits: The study found that naive CXCR3-negative and CXCR3-positive cells shared TRBV-TRBJ usage, while memory cells differed. Researchers report that CXCR3-positive naive cells carry more hydrophobic TRB CDR3s than CXCR3-negative naive cells.

All TRB cDNA libraries came from 5' RACE performed with UMI labels. TCRdb reprocessed the 5' RACE reads and keeps a single row for each CDR3 protein, giving no DNA. The specimen's table records over 50,000 distinct CDR3 sequences. Germline CDR1 ENHRY, CDR2 SYGVKD. CDR3 length equals 14 residues. The chain combines TRBV10-3 with TRBJ2-1; TCRdb's assignment of TRBD1 cannot be checked, as there is no DNA. The receptor was isolated from a human donor in good health. Some clones in this sample may be carry-over from other donors' samples. Sequencing was performed on naive CXCR3+ CD8+ T cells from blood. Regarding subset: CD45RO-CCR7+CD27+CD95- naive CD8+ T cells expressing CXCR3 (TNR3+). The CDR3 is CAISEPGVSDEQFF.